The present TCR beta chain was sequenced within a study of blood T cell repertoires in COVID-19. This clone was seen only once. Only in-frame clones appear in the TCRdb table, and some are missing; sequencing was by immunoSEQ multiplex PCR. The sample holds 120,000 or so clones; roughly 87% are singletons and the top ten take around 4.8%. Trimming stripped 4 bases from V and 14 bases from J, with 17 bases between. The CDR3 is 12 residues long. CDR1 is LGHDT, CDR2 YNNKEL, per germline (reference sequence). The genes are TRBV3-1 (or the pseudogene TRBV3-2) and TRBJ1-2; tentative D call: TRBD1 (5 bases). Sequenced: peripheral blood. This sequence was found in a human donor in a cohort sampled during active COVID-19. CDR3 nucleotide sequence: TGTGCCAGCAGCCTATCCACGGGGGACGTAACCTTC. It codes for CASSLSTGDVTF.